These 3 T cell receptor beta chains originate from one sample sequenced in a study of Graves' ophthalmopathy and Graves' hyperthyroidism. CDR3 regions of TCR beta were amplified from RNA transcripts. The library came from an HTBI-primed first-round RT-PCR and a second-round multiplex PCR. A single record per CDR3 protein comes from TCRdb applying MiXCR to the multiplex PCR reads. The sample lists some 380,000 distinct CDR3 sequences, roughly 14% occurring once. Sequencing was done on a sample of peripheral blood. The receptors shown here come from a woman between 18 and 30 years old with stable Graves' hyperthyroidism.

There are many counts of this clonotype. The chain has TRBV19 and TRBJ1-5; possible D gene TRBD1, 5 bases. In germline, CDR1 is LNHDA, CDR2 SQIVND (reference sequence). The CDR3 length is 14 residues. V was shortened by 8 bases and J by 3 bases, with 14 bases between the two germline ends. Here the CDR3 DNA reads TGTGCCAGTCGAGACAGTGTATTCAATCAGCCCCAGCATTTT. This translates into CASRDSVFNQPQHF.

This clonotype was detected many times. The chain carries TRBV7-8 and TRBJ1-2; the D is unclear. The CDR3 spans 15 residues. V lost 1 base and J 4 bases, leaving 13 bases between the germline ends. CDR1 and CDR2 from the germline V gene are SGHVS and FQNEAQ. The CDR3 loop reads CASSLEQSKTYGYTF. In DNA, the CDR3 is TGTGCCAGCAGCTTAGAACAGTCCAAGACCTATGGCTACACCTTC. The full variable domain, with the rest looked up from reference TRBV7-8 and TRBJ1-2, is GAGVSQSPRYKVAKRGQDVALRCDPISGHVSLFWYQQALGQGPEFLTYFQNEAQLDKSGLPSDRFFAERPEGSVSTLKIQRTQQEDSAVYLCASSLEQSKTYGYTFGSGTRLTVV.

This chain connects TRBV27 to TRBJ1-3, with D possibly TRBD1 on 5 matching bases. In germline, CDR1 is MNHEY, CDR2 SMNVEV (reference sequence). With 6 bases removed from V and 2 bases from J, the gap between germline ends came to 8 bases. The CDR3 loop spans 13 amino acids. The CDR3 loop is CASRGPPGNTIYF. The CDR3 DNA reads TGTGCCAGCAGGGGACCTCCTGGAAACACCATATATTTT.